The TCR beta chain under discussion was sequenced for a study of T-cell memory formation after mild COVID-19. From the 5' RACE reads, TCRdb called clonotypes with MiXCR, one entry per CDR3 protein. The top ten hold about two fifths of the sample, which has roughly 110,000 distinct CDR3 sequences, approximately 22% seen once. For this clonotype: Antigen specificity is unknown.

Points from the study as a whole: Among clones contracting day 15 to 85, CD4/CD8 was balanced, whereas later expanders leaned CD4+. Some SARS-CoV-2-responding clones were already detected in memory before infection. Second-wave clones reaching peak frequency on day 37 lacked confirmed SARS-CoV-2 specificity.

The sample taken for sequencing was PBMCs or a T cell subset sorted from them (not recorded which). The receptor's source is a man aged 18 to 30 who had mild COVID-19 (a few samples of this study predate the infection). Cell type and time point are not known.

The CDR3 DNA reads as TGTGCCAGCAGTTACGGGACCACATACCCCGGGGAACTGTTTTTT. This translates into CASSYGTTYPGELFF. The chain links TRBV6-5 to TRBJ1-4; D is possibly TRBD1 (5 bases). V was clipped by 2 bases and J by 12 bases, with 19 bases between them. This CDR3 is 15 amino acids long. Germline V CDR1 and CDR2: MNHEY, SVGAGI.